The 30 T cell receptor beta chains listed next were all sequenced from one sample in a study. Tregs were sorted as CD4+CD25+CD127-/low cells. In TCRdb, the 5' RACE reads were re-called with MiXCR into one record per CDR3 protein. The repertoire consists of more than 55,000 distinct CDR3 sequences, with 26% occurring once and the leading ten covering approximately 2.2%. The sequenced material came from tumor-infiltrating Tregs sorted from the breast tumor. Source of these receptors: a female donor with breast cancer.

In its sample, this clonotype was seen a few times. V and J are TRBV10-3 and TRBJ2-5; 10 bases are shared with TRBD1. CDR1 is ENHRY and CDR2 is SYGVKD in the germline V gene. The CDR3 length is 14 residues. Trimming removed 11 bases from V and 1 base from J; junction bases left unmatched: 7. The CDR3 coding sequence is TGTGCCGTTGGGGGACAGGGGCCCCAAGAGACCCAGTACTTC. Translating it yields CAVGGQGPQETQYF.

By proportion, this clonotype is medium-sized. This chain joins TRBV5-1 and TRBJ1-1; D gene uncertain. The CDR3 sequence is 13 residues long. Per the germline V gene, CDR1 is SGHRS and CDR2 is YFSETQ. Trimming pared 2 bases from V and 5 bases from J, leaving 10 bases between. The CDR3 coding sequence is TGCGCCAGCAGCTTAAATGGGGAGACTGAAGCTTTCTTT. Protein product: CASSLNGETEAFF.

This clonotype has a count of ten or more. CDR3 in amino acids: CASSTPLAGGQETQYF. The CDR3 DNA reads TGTGCCAGCAGCACCCCGCTAGCGGGGGGACAAGAGACCCAGTACTTC. This sequence joins TRBV7-2 and TRBJ2-5; 11 bases map to TRBD2. Trimming took 5 bases from V and 2 from J; bases not matched to a gene: 7. The CDR3 runs to 16 residues. CDR1 and CDR2 (germline): SGHTA, FQGNSA.

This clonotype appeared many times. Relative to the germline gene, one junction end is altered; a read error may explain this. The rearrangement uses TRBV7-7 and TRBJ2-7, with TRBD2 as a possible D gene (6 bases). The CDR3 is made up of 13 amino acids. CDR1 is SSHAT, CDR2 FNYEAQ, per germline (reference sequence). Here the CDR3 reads CASSLVMGGEQYF. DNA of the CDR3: TGTGCTAGCAGCTTAGTCATGGGGGGCGAGCAGTACTTC.

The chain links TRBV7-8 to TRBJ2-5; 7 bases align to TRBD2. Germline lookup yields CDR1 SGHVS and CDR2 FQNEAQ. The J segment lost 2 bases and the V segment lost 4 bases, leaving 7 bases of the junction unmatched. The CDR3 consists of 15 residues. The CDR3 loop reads CASSWGLSLQETQYF. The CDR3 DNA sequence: TGTGCCAGCAGCTGGGGACTATCCCTTCAAGAGACCCAGTACTTC.

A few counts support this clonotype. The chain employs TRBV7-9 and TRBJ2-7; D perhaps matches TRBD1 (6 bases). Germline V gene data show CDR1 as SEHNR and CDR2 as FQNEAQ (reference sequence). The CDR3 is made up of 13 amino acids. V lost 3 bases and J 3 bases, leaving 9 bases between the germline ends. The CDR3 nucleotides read TGTGCCAGCAGCTTGGCGACAGGCTACGAGCAGTACTTC. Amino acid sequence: CASSLATGYEQYF.

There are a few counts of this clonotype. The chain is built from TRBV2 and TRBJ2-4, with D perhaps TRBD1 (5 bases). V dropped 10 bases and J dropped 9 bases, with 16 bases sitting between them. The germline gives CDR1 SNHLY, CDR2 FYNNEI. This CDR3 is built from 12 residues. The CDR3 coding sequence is TGTGCCATCCGGTCGGACAAAGGCATTCAGTACTTC. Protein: CAIRSDKGIQYF.

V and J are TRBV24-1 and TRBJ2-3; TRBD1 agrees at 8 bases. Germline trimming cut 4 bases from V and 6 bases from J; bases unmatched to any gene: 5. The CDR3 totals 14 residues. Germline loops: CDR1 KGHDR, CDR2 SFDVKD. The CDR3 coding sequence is TGTGCCACCAGTGACGCAGGGGGCCCGGATACGCAGTATTTT. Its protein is CATSDAGGPDTQYF.

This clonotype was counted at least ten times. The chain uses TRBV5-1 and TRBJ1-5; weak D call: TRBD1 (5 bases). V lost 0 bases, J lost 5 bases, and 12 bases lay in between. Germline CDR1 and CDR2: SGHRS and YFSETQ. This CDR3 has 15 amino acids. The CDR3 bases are TGCGCCAGCAGCTTGGTTGGGGGACCCGATCAGCCCCAGCATTTT. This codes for CASSLVGGPDQPQHF.

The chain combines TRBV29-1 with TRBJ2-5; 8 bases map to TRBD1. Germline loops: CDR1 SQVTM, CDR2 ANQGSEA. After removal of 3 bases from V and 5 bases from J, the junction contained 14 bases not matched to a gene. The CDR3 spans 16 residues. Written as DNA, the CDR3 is TGCAGCGTTGATTCGCTTGACAGGGGAATAATGGAGACCCAGTACTTC. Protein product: CSVDSLDRGIMETQYF.

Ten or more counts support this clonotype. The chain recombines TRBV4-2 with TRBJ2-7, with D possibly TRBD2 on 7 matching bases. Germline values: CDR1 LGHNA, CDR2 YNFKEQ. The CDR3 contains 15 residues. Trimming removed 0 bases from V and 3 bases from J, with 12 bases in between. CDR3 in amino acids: CASSQDRGGDYEQYF. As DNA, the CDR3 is TGTGCCAGCAGCCAAGATAGGGGGGGTGACTACGAGCAGTACTTC.

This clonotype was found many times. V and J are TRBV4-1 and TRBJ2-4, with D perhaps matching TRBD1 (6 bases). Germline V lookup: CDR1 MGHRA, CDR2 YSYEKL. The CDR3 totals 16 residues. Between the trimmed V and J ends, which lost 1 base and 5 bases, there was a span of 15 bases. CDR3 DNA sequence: TGCGCCAGCAGCCAAGGCCCCCAGGCAGGGGAAAACATTCAGTACTTC. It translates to CASSQGPQAGENIQYF.

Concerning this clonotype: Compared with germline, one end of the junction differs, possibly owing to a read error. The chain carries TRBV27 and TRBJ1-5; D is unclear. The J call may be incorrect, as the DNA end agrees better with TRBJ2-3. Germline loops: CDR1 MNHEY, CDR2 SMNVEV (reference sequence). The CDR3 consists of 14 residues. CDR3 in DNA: TGTGCCGGCAGTTTGGCCGGACGAACAGATACGCAGTATTTT. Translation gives CAGSLAGRTDTQYF.

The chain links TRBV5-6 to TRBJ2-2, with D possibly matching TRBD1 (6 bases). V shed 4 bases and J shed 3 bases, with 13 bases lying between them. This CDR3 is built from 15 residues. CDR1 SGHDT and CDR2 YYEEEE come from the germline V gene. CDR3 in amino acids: CASSEGQRDTGELFF. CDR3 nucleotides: TGTGCCAGCAGCGAAGGACAGAGGGACACCGGGGAGCTGTTTTTT.

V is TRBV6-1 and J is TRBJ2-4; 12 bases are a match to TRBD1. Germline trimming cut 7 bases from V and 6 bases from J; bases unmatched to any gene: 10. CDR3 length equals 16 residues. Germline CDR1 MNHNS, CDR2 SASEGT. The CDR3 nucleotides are TGTGCCAGCAATCTCCGGGGACAGGGGGCTGGAAACATTCAGTACTTC. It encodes CASNLRGQGAGNIQYF.

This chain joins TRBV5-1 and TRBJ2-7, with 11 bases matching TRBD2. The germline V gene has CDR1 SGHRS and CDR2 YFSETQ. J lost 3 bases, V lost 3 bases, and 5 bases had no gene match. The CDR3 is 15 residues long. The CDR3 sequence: CASSYGLAGSYEQYF. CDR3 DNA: TGCGCCAGCAGCTACGGACTAGCGGGCAGCTACGAGCAGTACTTC.

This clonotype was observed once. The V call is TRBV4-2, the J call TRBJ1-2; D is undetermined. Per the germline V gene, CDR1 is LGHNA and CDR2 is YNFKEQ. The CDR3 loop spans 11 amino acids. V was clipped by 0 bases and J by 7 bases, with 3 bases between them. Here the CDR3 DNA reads TGTGCCAGCAGCCAAGACGGTGGCTACACCTTC. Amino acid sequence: CASSQDGGYTF.

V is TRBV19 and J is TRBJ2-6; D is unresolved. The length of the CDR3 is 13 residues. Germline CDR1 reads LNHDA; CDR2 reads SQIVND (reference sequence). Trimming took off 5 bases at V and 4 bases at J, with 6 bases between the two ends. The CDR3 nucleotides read TGTGCCAGTAGTGTGCAGGGGGCCAACGTCCTGACTTTC. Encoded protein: CASSVQGANVLTF.

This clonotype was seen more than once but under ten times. This CDR3 reads CASSLMTVGTQYF. CDR3 DNA sequence: TGTGCCAGCAGCTTAATGACAGTCGGGACCCAGTACTTC. The chain combines TRBV7-8 with TRBJ2-5, with D perhaps TRBD1 (5 bases). Germline loops: CDR1 SGHVS, CDR2 FQNEAQ. CDR3 size: 13 residues. Between the trimmed V and J ends, which lost 2 bases and 7 bases, there was a span of 11 bases.

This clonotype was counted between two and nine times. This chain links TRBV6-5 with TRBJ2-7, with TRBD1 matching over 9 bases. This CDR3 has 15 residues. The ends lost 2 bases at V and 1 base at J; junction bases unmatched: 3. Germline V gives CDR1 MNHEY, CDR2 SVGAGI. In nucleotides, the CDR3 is TGTGCCAGCAGTTACACAGGACAGGGGTCCTACGAGCAGTACTTC. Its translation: CASSYTGQGSYEQYF.

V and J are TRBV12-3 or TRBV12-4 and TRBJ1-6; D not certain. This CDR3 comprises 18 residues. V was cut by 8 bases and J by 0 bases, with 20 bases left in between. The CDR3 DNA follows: TGTGCCAGCTCCACAAGGCCGCCCAGGAACTCCTATAATTCACCCCTCCACTTT. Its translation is CASSTRPPRNSYNSPLHF.

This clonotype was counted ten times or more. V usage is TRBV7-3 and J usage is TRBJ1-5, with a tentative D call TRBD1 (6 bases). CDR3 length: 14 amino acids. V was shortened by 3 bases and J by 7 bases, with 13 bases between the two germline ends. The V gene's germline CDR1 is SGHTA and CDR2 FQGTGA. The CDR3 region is CASSFRGARQPQHF. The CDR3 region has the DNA TGTGCCAGCAGCTTTCGGGGGGCCAGGCAGCCCCAGCATTTT.

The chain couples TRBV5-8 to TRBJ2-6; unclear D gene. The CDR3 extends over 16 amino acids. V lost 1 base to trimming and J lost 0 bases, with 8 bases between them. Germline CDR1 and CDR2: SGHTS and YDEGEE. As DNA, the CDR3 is TGTGCCAGCAGCTTGTATGTGGCCTCTGGGGCCAACGTCCTGACTTTC. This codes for CASSLYVASGANVLTF.

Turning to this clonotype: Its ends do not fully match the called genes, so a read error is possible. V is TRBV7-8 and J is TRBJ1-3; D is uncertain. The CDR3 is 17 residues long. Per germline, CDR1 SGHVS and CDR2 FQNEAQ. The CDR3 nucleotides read TGTGCCAACAGCTCACCCCTCGCTCTTGGGTCGGGAAACACCATATATTTT. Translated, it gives CANSSPLALGSGNTIYF.

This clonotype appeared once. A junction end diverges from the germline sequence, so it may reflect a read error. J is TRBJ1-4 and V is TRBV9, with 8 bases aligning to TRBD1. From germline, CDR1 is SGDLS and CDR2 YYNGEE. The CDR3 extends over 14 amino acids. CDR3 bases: TGTACCAGCAGCGTACAGGGGGCTAATGAAAAACTGTTTTTT. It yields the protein CTSSVQGANEKLFF.

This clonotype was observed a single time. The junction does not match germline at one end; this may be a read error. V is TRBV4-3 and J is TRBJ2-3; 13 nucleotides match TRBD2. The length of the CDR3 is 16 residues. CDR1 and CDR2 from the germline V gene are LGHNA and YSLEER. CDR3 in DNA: TGCGCCAGCAGCCAAGAACTAGCGGGAGGGACAGATATGCAGTATTTT. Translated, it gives CASSQELAGGTDMQYF.

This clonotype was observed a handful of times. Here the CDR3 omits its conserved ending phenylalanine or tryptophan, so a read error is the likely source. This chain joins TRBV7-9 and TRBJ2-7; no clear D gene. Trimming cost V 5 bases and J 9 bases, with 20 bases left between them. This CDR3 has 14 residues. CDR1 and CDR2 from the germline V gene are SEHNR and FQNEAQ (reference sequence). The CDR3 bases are TGTGCCAGCAGCCTCTCAGGCCTAGAATCCGCGCAGTACTCC. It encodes CASSLSGLESAQYS.

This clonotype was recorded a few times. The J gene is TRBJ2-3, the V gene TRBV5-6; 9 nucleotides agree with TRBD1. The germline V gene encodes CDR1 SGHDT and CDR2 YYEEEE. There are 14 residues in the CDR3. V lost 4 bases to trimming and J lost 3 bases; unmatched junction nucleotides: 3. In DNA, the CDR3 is TGTGCCAGCAGCACACAGGGGGCTACAGATACGCAGTATTTT. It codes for CASSTQGATDTQYF.

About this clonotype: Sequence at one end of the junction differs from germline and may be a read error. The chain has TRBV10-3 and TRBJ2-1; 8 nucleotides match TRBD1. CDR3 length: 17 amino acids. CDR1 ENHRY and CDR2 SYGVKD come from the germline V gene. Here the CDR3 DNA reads TGTGCCATCAGTGATCTAGGGACAGGAAAATTTTACAATGAGCAGTCCTTC. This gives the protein CAISDLGTGKFYNEQSF.

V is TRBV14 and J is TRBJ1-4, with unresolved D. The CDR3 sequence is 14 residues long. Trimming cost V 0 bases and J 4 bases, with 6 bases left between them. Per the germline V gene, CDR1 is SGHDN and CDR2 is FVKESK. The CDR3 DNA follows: TGTGCCAGCAGCCAAGACGAGATTAATGAAAAACTGTTTTTT. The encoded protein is CASSQDEINEKLFF.